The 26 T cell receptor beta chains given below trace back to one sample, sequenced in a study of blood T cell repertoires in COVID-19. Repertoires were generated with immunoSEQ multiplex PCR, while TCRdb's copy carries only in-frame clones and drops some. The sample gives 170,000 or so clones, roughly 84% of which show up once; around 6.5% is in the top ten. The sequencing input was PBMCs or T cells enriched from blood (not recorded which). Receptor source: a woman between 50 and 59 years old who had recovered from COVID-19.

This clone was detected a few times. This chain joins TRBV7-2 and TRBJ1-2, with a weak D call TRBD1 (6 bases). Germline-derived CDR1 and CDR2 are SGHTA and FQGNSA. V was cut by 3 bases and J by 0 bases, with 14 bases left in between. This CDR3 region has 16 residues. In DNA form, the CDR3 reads TGTGCCAGCAGCTTGAACAGGGCCGAACCTAACTATGGCTACACCTTC. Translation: CASSLNRAEPNYGYTF.

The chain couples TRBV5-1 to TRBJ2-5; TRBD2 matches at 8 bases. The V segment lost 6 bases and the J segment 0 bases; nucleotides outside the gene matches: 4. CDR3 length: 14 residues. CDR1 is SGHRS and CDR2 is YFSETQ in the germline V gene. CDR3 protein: CASIGGGYQETQYF. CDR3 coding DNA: TGCGCCAGCATAGGCGGGGGGTACCAAGAGACCCAGTACTTC.

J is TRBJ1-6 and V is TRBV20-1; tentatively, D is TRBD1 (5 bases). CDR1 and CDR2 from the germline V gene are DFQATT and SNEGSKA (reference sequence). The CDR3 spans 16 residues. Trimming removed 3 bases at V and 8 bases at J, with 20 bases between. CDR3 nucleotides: TGCAGTGCTAGTGTCCCCGGCGCAGGGAGGTATTCACCCCTCCACTTT. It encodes CSASVPGAGRYSPLHF.

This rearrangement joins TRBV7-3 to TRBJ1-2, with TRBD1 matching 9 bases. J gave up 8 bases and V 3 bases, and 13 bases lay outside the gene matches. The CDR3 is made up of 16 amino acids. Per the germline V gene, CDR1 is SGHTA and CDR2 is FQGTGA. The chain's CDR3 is CASSFPTGQGIWGYTF. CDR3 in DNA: TGTGCCAGCAGCTTCCCCACGGGACAGGGAATTTGGGGCTACACCTTC.

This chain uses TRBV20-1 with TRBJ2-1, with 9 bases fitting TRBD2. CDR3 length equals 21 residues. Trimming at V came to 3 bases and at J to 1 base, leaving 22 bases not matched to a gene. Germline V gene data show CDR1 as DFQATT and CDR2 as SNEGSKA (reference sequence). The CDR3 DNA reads TGCAGTGCTAGTTCCCTTACAGGGCGAGTAGCGGGAGTCGTATCCTACAATGAGCAGTTCTTC. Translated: CSASSLTGRVAGVVSYNEQFF.

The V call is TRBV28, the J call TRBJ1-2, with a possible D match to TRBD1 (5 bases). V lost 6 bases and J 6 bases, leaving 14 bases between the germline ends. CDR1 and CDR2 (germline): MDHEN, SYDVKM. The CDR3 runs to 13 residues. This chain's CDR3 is CASRIRVMDGYTF. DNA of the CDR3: TGTGCCAGCAGGATCAGGGTAATGGATGGCTACACCTTC.

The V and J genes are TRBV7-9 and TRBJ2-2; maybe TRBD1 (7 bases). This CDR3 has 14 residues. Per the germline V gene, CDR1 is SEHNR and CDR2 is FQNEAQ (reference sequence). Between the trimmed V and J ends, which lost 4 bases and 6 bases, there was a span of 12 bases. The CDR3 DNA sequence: TGTGCCAGCAGCTCCGACAGGGAGGCCGGGGAGCTGTTTTTT. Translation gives CASSSDREAGELFF.

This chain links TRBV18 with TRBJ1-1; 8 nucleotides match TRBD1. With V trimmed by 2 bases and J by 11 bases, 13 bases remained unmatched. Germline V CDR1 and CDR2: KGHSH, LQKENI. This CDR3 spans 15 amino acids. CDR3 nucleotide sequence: TGTGCCAGCTCACCAGCCGGGACAGGTAGAGTAGATGCTTTCTTT. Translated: CASSPAGTGRVDAFF.

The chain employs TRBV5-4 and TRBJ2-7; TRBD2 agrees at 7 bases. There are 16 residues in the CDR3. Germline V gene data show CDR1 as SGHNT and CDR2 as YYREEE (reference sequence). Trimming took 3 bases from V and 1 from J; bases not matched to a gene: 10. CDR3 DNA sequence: TGTGCCAGCAGCTCCCGTGAGGGCGGGAGTTCCTACGAGCAGTACTTC. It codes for CASSSREGGSSYEQYF.

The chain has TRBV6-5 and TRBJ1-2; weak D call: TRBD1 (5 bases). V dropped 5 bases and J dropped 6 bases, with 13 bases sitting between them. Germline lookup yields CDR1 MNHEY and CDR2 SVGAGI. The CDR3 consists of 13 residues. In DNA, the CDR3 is TGTGCCAGCAGTCAGGGTCCCGTGAATGGCTACACCTTC. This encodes CASSQGPVNGYTF.

The CDR3 sequence: CSARAGQVAFF. As DNA, the CDR3 is TGCAGTGCTAGGGCCGGACAGGTGGCTTTCTTT. The chain employs TRBV20-1 and TRBJ1-1, with 7 positions matching TRBD1. The V gene's germline CDR1 is DFQATT and CDR2 SNEGSKA (reference sequence). The CDR3 has 11 amino acids. Losses at the gene ends were 3 bases for V and 11 bases for J; bases not matched to a gene: 6.

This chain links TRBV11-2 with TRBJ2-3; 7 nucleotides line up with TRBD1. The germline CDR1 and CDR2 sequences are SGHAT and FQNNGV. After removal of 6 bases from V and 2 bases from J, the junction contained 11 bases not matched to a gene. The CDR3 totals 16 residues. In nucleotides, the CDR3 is TGTGCCAGCAGGAGACCGACAGGGACACCCACAGATACGCAGTATTTT. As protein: CASRRPTGTPTDTQYF.

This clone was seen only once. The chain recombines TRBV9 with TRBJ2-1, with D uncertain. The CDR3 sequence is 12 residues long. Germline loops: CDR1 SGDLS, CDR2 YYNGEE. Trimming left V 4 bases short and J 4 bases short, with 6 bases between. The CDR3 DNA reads TGTGCCAGCAGCATCACATACAATGAGCAGTTCTTC. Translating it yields CASSITYNEQFF. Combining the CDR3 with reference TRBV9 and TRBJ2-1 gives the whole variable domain DSGVTQTPKHLITATGQRVTLRCSPRSGDLSVYWYQQSLDQGLQFLIQYYNGEERAKGNILERFSAQQFPDLHSELNLSSLELGDSALYFCASSITYNEQFFGPGTRLTVL.

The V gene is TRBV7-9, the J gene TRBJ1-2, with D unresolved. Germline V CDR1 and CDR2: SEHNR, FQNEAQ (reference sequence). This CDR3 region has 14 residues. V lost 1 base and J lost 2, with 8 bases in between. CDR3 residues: CASSLDWQNYGYTF. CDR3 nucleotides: TGTGCCAGCAGCTTAGATTGGCAGAACTATGGCTACACCTTC.

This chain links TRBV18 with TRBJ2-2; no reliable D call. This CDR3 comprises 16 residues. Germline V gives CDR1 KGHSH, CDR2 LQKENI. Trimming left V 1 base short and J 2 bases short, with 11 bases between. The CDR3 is CASSPQMAGNTGELFF. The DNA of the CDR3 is TGTGCCAGCTCACCACAAATGGCAGGCAACACCGGGGAGCTGTTTTTT.

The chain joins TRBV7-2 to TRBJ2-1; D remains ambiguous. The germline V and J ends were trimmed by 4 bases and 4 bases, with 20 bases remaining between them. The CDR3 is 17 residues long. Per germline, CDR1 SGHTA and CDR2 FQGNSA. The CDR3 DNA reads TGTGCCAGCAGCTCTGGTCTTGGGCTATACAGTTACAATGAGCAGTTCTTC. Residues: CASSSGLGLYSYNEQFF.

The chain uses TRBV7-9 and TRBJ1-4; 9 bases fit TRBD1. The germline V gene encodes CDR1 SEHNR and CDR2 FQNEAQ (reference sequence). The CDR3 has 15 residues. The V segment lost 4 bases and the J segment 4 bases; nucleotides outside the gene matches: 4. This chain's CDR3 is CASSSGTGINEKLFF. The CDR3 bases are TGTGCCAGCAGCTCCGGGACAGGGATTAATGAAAAACTGTTTTTT.

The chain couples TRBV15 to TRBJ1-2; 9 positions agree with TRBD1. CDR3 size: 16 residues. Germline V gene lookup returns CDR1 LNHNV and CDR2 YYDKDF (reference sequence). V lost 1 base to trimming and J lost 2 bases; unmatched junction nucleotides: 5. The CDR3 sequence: CATSRVAGQGNYGYTF. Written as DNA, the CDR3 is TGTGCCACCAGCAGAGTGGCGGGACAGGGAAACTATGGCTACACCTTC. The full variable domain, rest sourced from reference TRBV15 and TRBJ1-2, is DAMVIQNPRYQVTQFGKPVTLSCSQTLNHNVMYWYQQKSSQAPKLLFHYYDKDFNNEADTPDNFQSRRPNTSFCFLDIRSPGLGDTAMYLCATSRVAGQGNYGYTFGSGTRLTVV.

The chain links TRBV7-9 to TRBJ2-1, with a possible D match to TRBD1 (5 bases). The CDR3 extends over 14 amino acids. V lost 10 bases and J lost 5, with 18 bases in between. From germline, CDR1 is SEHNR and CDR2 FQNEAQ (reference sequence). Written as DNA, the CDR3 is TGTGCCACCCCCCGAGACAGACTCGACAATGAGCAGTTCTTC. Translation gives CATPRDRLDNEQFF.

This CDR3 is CASSLRTRNTEAFF. CDR3 nucleotide sequence: TGCGCCAGCAGCTTGAGGACACGGAACACTGAAGCTTTCTTT. V and J are TRBV5-1 and TRBJ1-1; a weak D match, TRBD1 (5 bases). Germline CDR1 SGHRS, CDR2 YFSETQ. The length of the CDR3 is 14 residues. Trimming removed 1 base at V and 1 base at J, with 8 bases between.

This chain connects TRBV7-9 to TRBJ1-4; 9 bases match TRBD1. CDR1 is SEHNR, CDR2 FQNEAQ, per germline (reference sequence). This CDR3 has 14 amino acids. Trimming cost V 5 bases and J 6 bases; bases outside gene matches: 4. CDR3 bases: TGTGCCAGCAGCGCCTGGGACAGGGATGAAAAACTGTTTTTT. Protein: CASSAWDRDEKLFF.

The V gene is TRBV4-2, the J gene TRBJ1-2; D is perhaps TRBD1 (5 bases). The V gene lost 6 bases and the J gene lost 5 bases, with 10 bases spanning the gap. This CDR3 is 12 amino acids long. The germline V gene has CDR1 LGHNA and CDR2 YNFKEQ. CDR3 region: CASRQGKYGYTF. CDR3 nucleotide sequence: TGTGCCAGCAGGCAGGGCAAGTATGGCTACACCTTC.

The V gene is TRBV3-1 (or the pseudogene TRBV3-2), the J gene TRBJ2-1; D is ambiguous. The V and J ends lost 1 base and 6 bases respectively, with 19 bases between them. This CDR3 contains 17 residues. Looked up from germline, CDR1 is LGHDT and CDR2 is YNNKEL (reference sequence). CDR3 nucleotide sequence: TGTGCCAGCAGCCAAGGGGCAGGAACCCAAGTGGTCAATGAGCAGTTCTTC. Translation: CASSQGAGTQVVNEQFF.

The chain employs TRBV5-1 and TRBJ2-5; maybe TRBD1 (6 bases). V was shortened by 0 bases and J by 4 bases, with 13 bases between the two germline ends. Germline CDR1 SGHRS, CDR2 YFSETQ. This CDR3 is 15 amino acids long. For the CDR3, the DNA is TGCGCCAGCAGCTTGGAAGGCCGAGGGGGAGAGACCCAGTACTTC. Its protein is CASSLEGRGGETQYF.

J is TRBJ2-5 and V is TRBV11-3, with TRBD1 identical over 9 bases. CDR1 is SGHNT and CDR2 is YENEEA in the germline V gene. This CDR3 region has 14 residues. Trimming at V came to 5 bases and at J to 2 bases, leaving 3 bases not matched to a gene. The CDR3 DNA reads TGTGCCAGCAGCAAGGACAGGGGACAAGAGACCCAGTACTTC. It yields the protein CASSKDRGQETQYF.

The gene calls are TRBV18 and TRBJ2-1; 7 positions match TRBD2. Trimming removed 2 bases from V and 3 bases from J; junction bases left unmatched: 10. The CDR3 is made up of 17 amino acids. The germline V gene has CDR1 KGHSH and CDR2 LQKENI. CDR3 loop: CASSPIILADNYNEQFF. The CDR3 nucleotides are TGTGCCAGCTCACCAATTATTCTAGCGGACAACTACAATGAGCAGTTCTTC.